The present TCR beta chain was sequenced within a study of CD8 T cells in ankylosing spondylitis. Overall study findings and caveats: Matched synovial fluid from ankylosing spondylitis patients was reported to be enriched for disease-linked clones. Typical of ankylosing spondylitis blood, it appeared, was a TCR beta motif of fewer than ten highly homologous variants. Disease-linked clones bore a CD8+ phenotype and were relatively rare in peripheral blood.

Germline lookup yields CDR1 SNHLY and CDR2 FYNNEI. The germline V and J ends were trimmed by 11 bases and 8 bases, with 10 bases remaining between them. This CDR3 has 10 amino acids. Preparation of TCR beta libraries was done by quantitative 5'-RACE with molecular barcodes. From the 5' RACE reads, TCRdb called clonotypes with MiXCR, one entry per CDR3 protein. The profile shows about 340,000 distinct CDR3 sequences, 6.5% to 10% of them singletons. Of note for this clonotype: The antigen is undetermined.

This clonotype originated in a male donor with ankylosing spondylitis. The chain links TRBV2 to TRBJ2-1; D is ambiguous. The sequenced material came from blood, either unsorted or a sorted T cell fraction (not recorded which). The CDR3 reads CAVRIDEQFF. The CDR3 DNA is TGTGCCGTCAGAATCGATGAGCAGTTCTTC.